The source of this T cell receptor beta chain is a study of T cell repertoires in aging, cancer and after chemotherapy. This clonotype was seen more than once but under ten times. The template was genomic DNA from peripheral blood, not RNA. Multiplex touch-down PCR with TRB-A/B primers amplified rearranged V-D-J TRB sequences. TCRdb analysed the multiplex PCR reads with MiXCR anew, one entry per CDR3 protein. Here the sample spans some 12,000 distinct CDR3 sequences, under 30% being singletons. The CDR3 is 16 residues long. Germline lookup yields CDR1 PRHDT and CDR2 FYEKMQ (reference sequence). The trim removed 6 bases at V and 2 bases at J, leaving 11 bases unmatched.

V usage is TRBV13 and J usage is TRBJ2-3, with 7 nucleotides matching TRBD2. Sequencing was carried out using blood. The clonotype comes from a human donor in good health. The CDR3 nucleotides are TGTGCCAGCAGTTGGGGAGAGCGGGGCTCCACAGATACGCAGTATTTT. Its protein product is CASSWGERGSTDTQYF.